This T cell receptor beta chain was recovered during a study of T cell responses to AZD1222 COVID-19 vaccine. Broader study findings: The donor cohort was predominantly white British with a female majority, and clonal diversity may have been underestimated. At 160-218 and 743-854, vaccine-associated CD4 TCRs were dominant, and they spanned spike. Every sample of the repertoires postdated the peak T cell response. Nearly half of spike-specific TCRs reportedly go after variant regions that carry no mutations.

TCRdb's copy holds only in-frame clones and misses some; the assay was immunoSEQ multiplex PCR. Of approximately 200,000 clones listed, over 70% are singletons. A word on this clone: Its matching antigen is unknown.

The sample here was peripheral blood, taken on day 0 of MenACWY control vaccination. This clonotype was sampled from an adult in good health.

The CDR3, as DNA: TGCGCCAGCAGCTTGGGACTAGCGGGGGCGTGGAACACCGGGGAGCTGTTTTTT. Translated, it gives CASSLGLAGAWNTGELFF. The chain recombines TRBV5-1 with TRBJ2-2, with 12 nucleotides matching TRBD2. The junction had 4 bases not matched to a gene; V was cut back by 0 bases and J by 1 base. Germline V lookup: CDR1 SGHRS, CDR2 YFSETQ. CDR3 length equals 18 residues.